This TCR beta chain comes out of a study of blood T cell repertoires in COVID-19. Study at large: Both acute and convalescent COVID-19 samples were obtained from the United States, Italy and Spain. Sources were T cells, B-cell-depleted T cells, or PBMCs; the material itself was cDNA or gDNA.

As processed by the authors: Amplification of reference gene primers provided the estimated nucleated cell counts. Produced via immunoSEQ multiplex PCR; TCRdb's table is partial and in-frame only. V and J calls and clone size are copied from that table; D and trimming were computed from the DNA. This table holds 250,000 to 350,000 clones, around 87% found once. This clonotype was obtained from a woman in her 30s who had recovered from COVID-19. Sequenced: peripheral blood.

In nucleotides, the CDR3 is TGCGCCAGCGGGGGACAGCTCCAAGAGACCCAGTACTTC. Protein sequence: CASGGQLQETQYF. V is TRBV4-1 and J is TRBJ2-5, with TRBD1 matching over 7 bases. The CDR3 loop spans 13 amino acids. CDR1 MGHRA and CDR2 YSYEKL come from the germline V gene. The trim removed 8 bases at V and 1 base at J, leaving 4 bases unmatched.